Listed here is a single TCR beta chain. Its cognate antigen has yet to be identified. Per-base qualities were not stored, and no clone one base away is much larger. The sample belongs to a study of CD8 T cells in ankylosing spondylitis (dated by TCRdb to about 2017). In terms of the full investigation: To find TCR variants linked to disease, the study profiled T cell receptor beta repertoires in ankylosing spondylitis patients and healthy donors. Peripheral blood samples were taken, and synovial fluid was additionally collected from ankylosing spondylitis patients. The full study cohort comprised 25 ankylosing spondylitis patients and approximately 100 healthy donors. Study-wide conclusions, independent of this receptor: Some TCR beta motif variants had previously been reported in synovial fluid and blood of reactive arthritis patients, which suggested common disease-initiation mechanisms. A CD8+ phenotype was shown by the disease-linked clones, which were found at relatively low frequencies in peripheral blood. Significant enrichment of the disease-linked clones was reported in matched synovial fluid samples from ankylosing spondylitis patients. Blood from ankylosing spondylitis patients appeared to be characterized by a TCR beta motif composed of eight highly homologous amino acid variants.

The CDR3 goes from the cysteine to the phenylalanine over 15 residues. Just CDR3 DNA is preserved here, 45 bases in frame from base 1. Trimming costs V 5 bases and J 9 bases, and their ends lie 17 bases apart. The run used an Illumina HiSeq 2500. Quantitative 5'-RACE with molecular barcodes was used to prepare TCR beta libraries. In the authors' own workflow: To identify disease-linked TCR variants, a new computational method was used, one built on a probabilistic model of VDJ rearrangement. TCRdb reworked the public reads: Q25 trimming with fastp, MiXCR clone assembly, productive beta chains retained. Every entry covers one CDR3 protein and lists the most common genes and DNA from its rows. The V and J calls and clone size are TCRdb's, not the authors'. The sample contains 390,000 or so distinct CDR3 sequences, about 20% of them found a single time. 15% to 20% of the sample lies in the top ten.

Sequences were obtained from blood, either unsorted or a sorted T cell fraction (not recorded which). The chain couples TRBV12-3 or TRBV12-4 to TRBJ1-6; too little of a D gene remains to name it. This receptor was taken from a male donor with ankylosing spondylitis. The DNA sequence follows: TGTGCCAGCAGTCCTCCTGGGAGGAGGACTTCACCCCTCCACTTT. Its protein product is CASSPPGRRTSPLHF.